These 5 T cell receptor beta chains originate from one sample sequenced in a study of T cell responses to AZD1222 COVID-19 vaccine. Only in-frame clones appear in the TCRdb table, and some are missing; sequencing was by immunoSEQ multiplex PCR. The sample comprises 110,000 to 150,000 clones, about nine tenths of which are singletons, and 3.4% rests with the top ten. The source material was peripheral blood, sampled on day 0 of AZD1222 vaccination. These receptors all come from an adult in good health.

The chain couples TRBV30 to TRBJ2-7; D gene ambiguous. Trimming shortened V by 3 bases and J by 3 bases, and 9 bases separated the two germline ends. The CDR3 is 12 amino acids. Germline CDR1 GTSNPN, CDR2 SVGIG (reference sequence). CDR3 sequence reads: CAWSQNFYEQYF. CDR3 nucleotides: TGTGCCTGGAGCCAAAATTTCTACGAGCAGTACTTC.

The rearrangement joins TRBV9 to TRBJ2-1, with no clear D. CDR3 length: 14 amino acids. The ends were cut back, 6 bases at V and 2 bases at J, with 12 bases in the middle. Germline lookup yields CDR1 SGDLS and CDR2 YYNGEE. The CDR3 nucleotides are TGTGCCAGCACCGCGGAGACCACCTACAATGAGCAGTTCTTC. This encodes CASTAETTYNEQFF.

V and J are TRBV3-1 (or the pseudogene TRBV3-2) and TRBJ2-7; TRBD2 matches 7 bases. From germline, CDR1 is LGHDT and CDR2 YNNKEL (reference sequence). V trimming: 1 base; J trimming: 6 bases; junction bases outside the gene matches: 9. This CDR3 comprises 15 residues. CDR3 bases: TGTGCCAGCAGCCAAGCTAGGGCGGGAGTGGGCGAGCAGTACTTC. Protein product: CASSQARAGVGEQYF.

This clone has just one count. The chain's CDR3 is CASSYSITGGGSPLHF. Here the CDR3 DNA reads TGTGCCAGCAGTTACTCCATTACAGGGGGCGGCTCACCCCTCCACTTT. The rearrangement uses TRBV6-6 and TRBJ1-6; TRBD1 matches 9 bases. This CDR3 comprises 16 residues. CDR1 MNHNY and CDR2 SVGAGI come from the germline V gene (reference sequence). The trim removed 0 bases at V and 10 bases at J, leaving 7 bases unmatched.

The V and J genes are TRBV10-3 and TRBJ1-6, with a possible D match to TRBD1 (6 bases). V lost 3 bases, J lost 0 bases, and 24 bases lay in between. Germline CDR1 reads ENHRY; CDR2 reads SYGVKD. This CDR3 contains 21 residues. CDR3 residues: CAISEGSRGRNLFSYNSPLHF. The CDR3, as DNA: TGTGCCATCAGTGAAGGTAGCAGGGGCCGGAACCTTTTCTCCTATAATTCACCCCTCCACTTT.